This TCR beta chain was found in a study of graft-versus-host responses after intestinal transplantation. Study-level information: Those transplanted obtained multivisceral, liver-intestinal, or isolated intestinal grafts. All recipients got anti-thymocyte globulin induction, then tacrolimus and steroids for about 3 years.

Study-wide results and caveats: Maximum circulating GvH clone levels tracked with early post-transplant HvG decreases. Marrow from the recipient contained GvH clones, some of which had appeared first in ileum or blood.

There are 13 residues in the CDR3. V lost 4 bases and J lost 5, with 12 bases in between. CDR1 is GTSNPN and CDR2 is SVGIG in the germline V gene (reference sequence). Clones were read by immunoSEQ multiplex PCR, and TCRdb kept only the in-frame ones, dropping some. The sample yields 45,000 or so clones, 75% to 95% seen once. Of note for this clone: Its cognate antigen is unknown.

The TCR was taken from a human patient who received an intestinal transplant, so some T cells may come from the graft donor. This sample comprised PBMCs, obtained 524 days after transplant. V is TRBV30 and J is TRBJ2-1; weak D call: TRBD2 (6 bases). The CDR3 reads CAWTGLTHNEQFF. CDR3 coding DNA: TGTGCCTGGACGGGACTTACGCACAATGAGCAGTTCTTC.